The subject of this entry is one TCR beta chain. Its specificity is unknown. The data stem from a study of blood T cells in healthy people across ages. Study findings and constraints: As age increased, TCR beta diversity per million T cells fell in a roughly linear fashion.

Alongside a J-beta primer mix, a sample-barcoded 5' primer served in a second PCR lasting about 7 to 11 cycles. At least 2.5 million CDR3-containing paired-end reads were obtained per sample. From the 5' RACE reads, TCRdb called clonotypes with MiXCR, one entry per CDR3 protein. The sample lists 1 million or so distinct CDR3 sequences, 25% occurring once. Germline V gives CDR1 SGDLS, CDR2 YYNGEE. This CDR3 spans 14 amino acids. The J segment lost 7 bases and the V segment lost 1 base, leaving 3 bases of the junction unmatched. The sample also formed part of further work on T cells of mothers and their children.

The receptor's source is a girl aged 2-10 years in good health. This chain links TRBV9 with TRBJ2-1; 9 nucleotides align to TRBD1. The sample taken for sequencing was blood. The CDR3 bases are TGTGCCAGCAGCGTAAAACAGGGGGCGAATGAGCAGTTCTTC. Translating it yields CASSVKQGANEQFF.